This T cell receptor (beta chain) was identified in a study of T cell responses to AZD1222 COVID-19 vaccine. General study findings and limits: Clonal diversity was possibly underestimated; the donors were predominantly white British and more often female. Of the AZD1222 recipients, only 5 to 7 were seropositive at baseline. Spike-specific TCR breadth and depth went up after people got two AZD1222 doses. Mapped onto spike, vaccine-associated CD4 TCRs spanned it and were dominant at 160-218 and 743-854.

As to this clone: Its antigen remains unidentified.

Germline trimming cut 1 base from V and 0 bases from J; bases unmatched to any gene: 5. Germline CDR1 is SGHVS and CDR2 is FQNEAQ. This CDR3 spans 17 amino acids. TCRdb's copy holds only in-frame clones and misses some; the assay was immunoSEQ multiplex PCR. There are 140,000 or so clones in the sample; approximately 85% occur only once, and under 7% lies in the top ten. Here the sequenced sample was peripheral blood, taken 28 days after the second dose of the MenACWY control vaccine. The sequence was obtained from an adult who received the MenACWY meningococcal vaccine as a control. V usage is TRBV7-8 and J usage is TRBJ1-3; 8 bases line up with TRBD1. The CDR3 bases are TGTGCCAGCAGCTTAGTTCGCAGGGGGCTCTCTGGAAACACCATATATTTT. Residues: CASSLVRRGLSGNTIYF.